The 26 T cell receptor beta chains below were found in one sample sequenced in a study of CXCR3-negative and CXCR3-positive naive CD8 T cells. UMI-labeled 5' RACE TRB cDNA libraries were prepared from the cells. TCRdb reprocessed the 5' RACE reads and stores each CDR3 protein as one record, lacking DNA. The sample has over 100,000 distinct CDR3 sequences. No antigen has been assigned to these receptors. Regarding the study as a whole: CXCR3-positive naive cells had more hydrophobic TRB CDR3s than CXCR3-negative naive cells.

The specimen was naive CXCR3+ CD8+ T cells from blood. Documented subset: CD45RO-CCR7+CD27+CD95- naive CD8+ T cells expressing CXCR3 (TNR3+). The receptors were gathered from a human donor in good health. Some clones in this sample may be carry-over from other donors' samples.

This chain links TRBV19 with TRBJ1-5; TCRdb outputs TRBD1, but without DNA this stays unchecked. This CDR3 has 14 residues. Germline CDR1 LNHDA, CDR2 SQIVND (reference sequence). CDR3 sequence: CASSLREGVQPQHF. Supplemented by reference TRBV19 and TRBJ1-5, the full variable domain reads DGGITQSPKYLFRKEGQNVTLSCEQNLNHDAMYWYRQDPGQGLRLIYYSQIVNDFQKGDIAEGYSVSREKKESFPLTVTSAQKNPTAFYLCASSLREGVQPQHFGDGTRLSIL.

V is TRBV9 and J is TRBJ2-7; checking the TCRdb D call of TRBD1 is not possible without DNA. Per germline, CDR1 SGDLS and CDR2 YYNGEE. This CDR3 is 14 amino acids long. The CDR3 here is CASSVGQASYEQYF.

The CDR3 sequence: CASSFSTGVNTEAFF. The chain employs TRBV13 and TRBJ1-1; TCRdb picks TRBD1, but there is no DNA to check that call. This CDR3 contains 15 residues. Germline assignment: CDR1 PRHDT and CDR2 FYEKMQ (reference sequence).

The chain carries TRBV13 and TRBJ2-3; the D gene TCRdb calls, TRBD2, cannot be checked with no DNA. Germline CDR1 PRHDT, CDR2 FYEKMQ (reference sequence). CDR3 length: 14 amino acids. CDR3 protein: CASSLGTRVDTQYF.

The chain combines TRBV12-3 or TRBV12-4 with TRBJ2-7; TCRdb's D call, TRBD2, is unchecked because there is no DNA. CDR3 length: 17 residues. The CDR3 loop reads CASSFLLLAGVGSEQYF.

The chain joins TRBV27 to TRBJ2-7. The CDR3 totals 14 residues. Germline-derived CDR1 and CDR2 are MNHEY and SMNVEV (reference sequence). The CDR3 region is CASRSLTEAYEQYF.

The chain combines TRBV10-3 with TRBJ1-4; with no DNA, the TCRdb D assignment of TRBD1 cannot be verified. This CDR3 is built from 16 residues. Germline V gene sequence: CDR1 ENHRY, CDR2 SYGVKD. This chain's CDR3 is CAISSVQGASDEKLFF.

The V call is TRBV4-1, the J call TRBJ2-7; no DNA is available, so the TRBD1 call from TCRdb remains unchecked. The CDR3 sequence is 18 residues long. CDR1 and CDR2 (germline): MGHRA, YSYEKL. The CDR3 spells CASSQVVTLDSPPYEQYF.

The V and J genes are TRBV12-3 or TRBV12-4 and TRBJ2-3; the D gene TCRdb calls, TRBD2, cannot be checked with no DNA. This CDR3 is 14 amino acids long. The CDR3 region is CASSLDLNTDTQYF.

V and J are TRBV5-1 and TRBJ2-2; TCRdb picks TRBD2, but there is no DNA to check that call. The CDR3 extends over 17 amino acids. Germline V gives CDR1 SGHRS, CDR2 YFSETQ. CDR3: CASTDTLAKGQTGELFF.

The chain couples TRBV28 to TRBJ1-2. Germline V CDR1 and CDR2: MDHEN, SYDVKM. This CDR3 contains 13 residues. CDR3 region: CASSAEGNYGYTF.

V is TRBV19 and J is TRBJ2-2; TCRdb picks TRBD1, but there is no DNA to check that call. The CDR3 totals 14 residues. Germline assignment: CDR1 LNHDA and CDR2 SQIVND (reference sequence). CDR3 residues: CASSSDRNTGELFF.

This rearrangement joins TRBV4-1 to TRBJ1-2; TCRdb designates TRBD1, a call that cannot be tested without DNA. Germline lookup yields CDR1 MGHRA and CDR2 YSYEKL. The CDR3 has 15 amino acids. The CDR3 region is CASSQIQGDLYGYTF.

The V gene is TRBV29-1, the J gene TRBJ1-5; the TCRdb call, TRBD1, lacks DNA for checking. Germline lookup yields CDR1 SQVTM and CDR2 ANQGSEA. The CDR3 is 16 residues long. CDR3: CSVEEDSGRSRGPQHF.

This chain links TRBV6-2 or TRBV6-3 with TRBJ1-6; TCRdb selects TRBD1, and the lack of DNA leaves this call unchecked. The germline gives CDR1 MNHEY, CDR2 SVGEGT. The CDR3 totals 17 residues. This CDR3 reads CASSYSRHPGGDSPLHF.

This chain links TRBV28 with TRBJ2-1; the D gene TCRdb calls, TRBD1, cannot be checked with no DNA. This CDR3 spans 15 amino acids. Germline V lookup: CDR1 MDHEN, CDR2 SYDVKM. CDR3 protein: CACSFGALVDNEQFF.

The chain carries TRBV12-3 or TRBV12-4 and TRBJ2-1; TCRdb proposes TRBD2, but this gene call is untestable without DNA. There are 16 residues in the CDR3. The CDR3 here is CASSLGLAPSYNEQFF.

The rearrangement links TRBV29-1 to TRBJ2-1; TCRdb's D call of TRBD1 is untestable without DNA. Germline V gene sequence: CDR1 SQVTM, CDR2 ANQGSEA. This CDR3 region has 11 residues. The CDR3 reads CSVGGVDEQFF.

The CDR3 sequence: CASGLGAVPYGYTF. The chain employs TRBV27 and TRBJ1-2. Per germline, CDR1 MNHEY and CDR2 SMNVEV (reference sequence). This CDR3 has 14 residues.

The genes are TRBV27 and TRBJ2-1; the TRBD2 assignment by TCRdb is unverifiable without DNA. There are 14 residues in the CDR3. Germline V lookup: CDR1 MNHEY, CDR2 SMNVEV (reference sequence). The CDR3 is CASSHGQRVNEQFF.

The chain has TRBV7-9 and TRBJ1-2. This CDR3 is 16 amino acids long. The germline gives CDR1 SEHNR, CDR2 FQNEAQ (reference sequence). The CDR3 is CASSLGGGLTQYGYTF. Full variable domain (outside the CDR3, taken from reference TRBV7-9 and TRBJ1-2): DTGVSQNPRHKITKRGQNVTFRCDPISEHNRLYWYRQTLGQGPEFLTYFQNEAQLEKSRLLSDRFSAERPKGSFSTLEIQRTEQGDSAMYLCASSLGGGLTQYGYTFGSGTRLTVV.

The V call is TRBV23-1, the J call TRBJ2-5; TCRdb's D call, TRBD1, is unchecked because there is no DNA. TRBV23-1 is reported as an ORF; its role is uncertain. The CDR3 sequence is 15 residues long. The CDR3 reads CASSRSGAPKETQYF.

The chain couples TRBV29-1 to TRBJ1-1. The length of the CDR3 is 12 residues. Germline assignment: CDR1 SQVTM and CDR2 ANQGSEA. This CDR3 reads CSVETQRTEAFF.

The chain uses TRBV24-1 and TRBJ2-3; there is no DNA to check the TCRdb D call of TRBD1. Looked up from germline, CDR1 is KGHDR and CDR2 is SFDVKD. This CDR3 comprises 16 residues. The CDR3 sequence: CATSDLLGQGPDTQYF.

The chain carries TRBV7-8 and TRBJ1-5. The CDR3 contains 16 residues. The germline gives CDR1 SGHVS, CDR2 FQNEAQ. This CDR3 is CASSLDRRPGNQPQHF.

The V gene is TRBV12-3 or TRBV12-4, the J gene TRBJ2-1. The CDR3 totals 12 residues. CDR3 amino acids: CASSPENNEQFF.